These 13 T cell receptor beta chains were all obtained from the same sample, sequenced in a study of blood T cells in healthy people across ages. The second PCR ran roughly 7 to 12 cycles with a sample-barcoded 5' primer and J-beta primers. TCRdb reanalysed the 5' RACE reads using MiXCR and keeps one entry per CDR3 protein. The repertoire holds about 970,000 distinct CDR3 sequences, with 45% to 60% as singletons. Material for sequencing was blood. All receptors derive from a woman in her sixties or seventies in good health.

The gene calls are TRBV27 and TRBJ2-7, with 11 bases identical to TRBD2. The CDR3 has 18 residues. Germline loops: CDR1 MNHEY, CDR2 SMNVEV (reference sequence). Trimming took 6 bases from V and 7 from J; bases not matched to a gene: 20. CDR3 coding DNA: TGTGCCAGCAGACCGGGACTAGCGGAGTGGAGCTCCTACAATGAGCAGTACTTC. Protein product: CASRPGLAEWSSYNEQYF.

V gene TRBV2 combines with J gene TRBJ2-1; unclear D gene. The CDR3 spans 15 residues. The germline gives CDR1 SNHLY, CDR2 FYNNEI. Trimming stripped 6 bases from V and 0 bases from J, with 12 bases between. CDR3 protein: CASRGDKFSYNEQFF. The CDR3, as DNA: TGTGCCAGCAGAGGAGACAAGTTCTCCTACAATGAGCAGTTCTTC.

The chain employs TRBV7-7 and TRBJ2-2, with D possibly matching TRBD2 (5 bases). Germline V CDR1 and CDR2: SSHAT, FNYEAQ (reference sequence). CDR3 size: 15 residues. The V and J ends lost 6 bases and 5 bases respectively, with 16 bases between them. CDR3 protein: CASRPAGTMTGELFF. The CDR3 bases are TGTGCCAGCAGGCCCGCGGGTACGATGACCGGGGAGCTGTTTTTT.

This clonotype was detected only a few times. V and J are TRBV28 and TRBJ2-7; TRBD2 agrees at 7 bases. The germline V gene encodes CDR1 MDHEN and CDR2 SYDVKM. This CDR3 comprises 16 residues. The V gene end was trimmed by 0 bases and the J gene end by 3 bases; junction bases not matched to a gene: 8. CDR3 sequence reads: CASSLWSGGKNYEQYF. In DNA, the CDR3 is TGTGCCAGCAGTTTATGGTCCGGGGGGAAGAACTACGAGCAGTACTTC.

This chain links TRBV7-2 with TRBJ1-6; the D gene is possibly TRBD1 (6 bases). In germline, CDR1 is SGHTA, CDR2 FQGNSA. The CDR3 covers 16 residues. Deletions cut 5 bases from V and 3 bases from J, with 14 bases between. The CDR3 protein is CASSLQGLGYNSPLHF. The CDR3 DNA is TGTGCCAGCAGCCTACAGGGTTTAGGCTATAATTCACCCCTCCACTTT.

The chain is built from TRBV4-1 and TRBJ2-7; D remains unclear. V dropped 0 bases and J dropped 2 bases, with 11 bases sitting between them. This CDR3 is 15 amino acids long. Per the germline V gene, CDR1 is MGHRA and CDR2 is YSYEKL. CDR3 DNA sequence: TGCGCCAGCAGCCAAGAGAGTGGAAAAGCCTACGAGCAGTACTTC. Translated, it gives CASSQESGKAYEQYF.

V usage is TRBV2 and J usage is TRBJ1-4, with D unclear. CDR1 is SNHLY, CDR2 FYNNEI, per germline. V was trimmed by 1 base and J by 11 bases, leaving 8 bases between them. The CDR3 totals 12 residues. Here the CDR3 DNA reads TGTGCCAGCAGTGAAGGGAGGAAGAAACTGTTTTTT. This encodes CASSEGRKKLFF.

This clonotype was detected a few times. The V call is TRBV20-1, the J call TRBJ2-7; D gene uncertain. With the DNA end fitting TRBJ2-5 better, the J assignment may be wrong. CDR1 and CDR2 from the germline V gene are DFQATT and SNEGSKA (reference sequence). This CDR3 comprises 12 residues. CDR3 coding DNA: TGCAGTGCCATACTGGTTCGGGAGACCCAGTACTTC. Translating it yields CSAILVRETQYF.

A note on this clonotype: This clone may be a read error of a much larger clone one base away. The V call is TRBV28, the J call TRBJ1-1; no clear D. Looked up from germline, CDR1 is MDHEN and CDR2 is SYDVKM. This CDR3 contains 13 residues. V shed 3 bases and J shed 1 base, with 6 bases lying between them. The chain's CDR3 is CASSFVENTEAFF. CDR3 nucleotides: TGTGCCAGCAGTTTTGTAGAGAACACTGAAGCTTTCTTT.

The chain is built from TRBV29-1 and TRBJ2-7; unclear D gene. Germline-derived CDR1 and CDR2 are SQVTM and ANQGSEA. Trimming took off 3 bases at V and 4 bases at J, with 13 bases between the two ends. This CDR3 is 13 amino acids long. The DNA of the CDR3 is TGCAGCGTTGAGCTCGAACACCTATACGAGCAGTACTTC. Protein: CSVELEHLYEQYF.

The chain joins TRBV20-1 to TRBJ2-5; D assignment may be TRBD1 or TRBD2 (5 bases each). Germline CDR1 DFQATT, CDR2 SNEGSKA (reference sequence). The V and J ends lost 3 bases and 3 bases respectively, with 11 bases between them. The CDR3 is 13 residues long. The CDR3 nucleotides read TGCAGTGCTAGCCAGGGAGTTAAAGAGACCCAGTACTTC. Amino acids: CSASQGVKETQYF.

Ten or more counts support this clonotype. The V and J genes are TRBV6-5 and TRBJ2-7, with D perhaps given as TRBD1 or TRBD2 (5 bases each). CDR1 and CDR2 from the germline V gene are MNHEY and SVGAGI. This CDR3 comprises 14 residues. V shed 2 bases and J shed 7 bases, with 15 bases lying between them. The CDR3 reads CASSYGTHSSEQYF. In DNA form, the CDR3 reads TGTGCCAGCAGTTACGGGACGCACTCCTCGGAGCAGTACTTC.

The chain has TRBV28 and TRBJ2-7; D not resolved. The CDR3 is 12 amino acids. Germline V gene sequence: CDR1 MDHEN, CDR2 SYDVKM. V dropped 2 bases and J dropped 6 bases, with 8 bases sitting between them. The CDR3 sequence is CASSLVPREQYF. The CDR3 region has the DNA TGTGCCAGCAGTTTAGTCCCACGCGAGCAGTACTTC. The entire variable domain, with the rest obtained from reference TRBV28 and TRBJ2-7, is as follows: DVKVTQSSRYLVKRTGEKVFLECVQDMDHENMFWYRQDPGLGLRLIYFSYDVKMKEKGDIPEGYSVSREKKERFSLILESASTNQTSMYLCASSLVPREQYFGPGTRLTVT.